The next 27 T cell receptor beta chains were all read from a single sample in a study of T-cell reconstitution after alpha-beta-depleted transplantation in children (dated by TCRdb to the mid-2010s). The library was made by PCR. The sequencer was an Illumina HiSeq 2500. To normalize quantification of the TCRbeta repertoire, the TCR libraries were built with molecular barcoding that relied on unique molecular identifiers. The public reads were run again by TCRdb, first through fastp at Q25 and then through MiXCR, and only productive beta chains were kept. Every CDR3 protein is listed once, alongside the most common genes and DNA of its rows. Recorded for this sample are hundreds of thousands of distinct CDR3 sequences; 15% to 20% of them occurred a single time. The ten largest clones capture approximately 29% of the sample. The meaning of the sample's treatment or condition label: allogeneic hematopoietic cell transplantation with graft depleted of TCRalphabeta T cells and CD19 B cells.

The source material was PBMCs, mostly from graft donor cells, sampled 360 days after TCRalphabeta/CD19-depleted stem cell transplant. These receptors were taken from a boy younger than two who had a stem cell transplant for Wiskott-Aldrich syndrome, so the T cells may come from the graft donor.

This clonotype turned up a few times. The chain recombines TRBV24-1 with TRBJ2-3, with a weak D call TRBD2 (7 bases). The CDR3 extends over 14 amino acids. Trimming cost V 5 bases and J 4 bases, with 12 bases left between them. Germline V gene data show CDR1 as KGHDR and CDR2 as SFDVKD. CDR3 DNA sequence: TGTGCCACCAGTGCGGGGGGCTATGCAGATACGCAGTATTTT. Its protein product is CATSAGGYADTQYF.

V gene TRBV24-1 combines with J gene TRBJ2-1; D might be TRBD2 (5 bases). CDR3 length: 16 amino acids. Germline V gene sequence: CDR1 KGHDR, CDR2 SFDVKD. V was shortened by 1 base and J by 0 bases, with 9 bases between the two germline ends. CDR3 bases: TGTGCCACCAGTGATTTTACTAGGAGCTCCTACAATGAGCAGTTCTTC. Protein product: CATSDFTRSSYNEQFF.

This clonotype was seen a few times. V and J are TRBV4-3 and TRBJ1-2; 12 bases map to TRBD1. CDR1 is LGHNA, CDR2 YSLEER, per germline. V lost 1 base and J lost 8; bases outside the gene matches: 5. The CDR3 length is 15 residues. This chain's CDR3 is CASSQVLGQGAGYTF. The CDR3 nucleotides are TGCGCCAGCAGCCAAGTTTTGGGACAGGGGGCCGGCTACACCTTC.

This chain connects TRBV25-1 to TRBJ1-5; D gene ambiguous. V was trimmed by 1 base and J by 7 bases, leaving 11 bases between them. CDR1 MGHDK and CDR2 SYGVNS come from the germline V gene. The CDR3 has 14 residues. The CDR3 bases are TGTGCCAGCAGTGAATTCAAGGATATCCAGCCCCAGCATTTT. Amino acid sequence: CASSEFKDIQPQHF.

This clonotype was found a few times. J is TRBJ2-5 and V is TRBV24-1, with 7 nucleotides matching TRBD1. The CDR3 loop spans 15 amino acids. Losses at the gene ends were 4 bases for V and 4 bases for J; bases not matched to a gene: 8. Per the germline V gene, CDR1 is KGHDR and CDR2 is SFDVKD. The CDR3 reads CATSDPRQGVETQYF. The DNA of the CDR3 is TGTGCCACCAGTGACCCGAGACAGGGTGTAGAGACCCAGTACTTC.

For the CDR3, the DNA is TGTGCCAGCAGGTCCTCAGTTAGCGGGCACCTATACAATGAGCAGTTCTTC. Its protein is CASRSSVSGHLYNEQFF. This chain joins TRBV6-5 and TRBJ2-1; 7 nucleotides line up with TRBD2. CDR3 length: 17 residues. J gave up 4 bases and V 6 bases, and 15 bases lay outside the gene matches. The germline gives CDR1 MNHEY, CDR2 SVGAGI.

The genes are TRBV12-3 or TRBV12-4 and TRBJ2-7, with 9 bases aligning to TRBD1. Trimming took 4 bases from V and 7 from J; bases not matched to a gene: 14. The CDR3 covers 16 residues. This CDR3 is CASSSLPGQGVWEQYF. In DNA form, the CDR3 reads TGTGCCAGCAGTTCGCTACCGGGACAGGGCGTGTGGGAGCAGTACTTC.

The chain has TRBV15 and TRBJ2-4; no firm D call. The germline V and J ends were trimmed by 1 base and 4 bases, with 14 bases remaining between them. This CDR3 comprises 16 residues. The germline V gene encodes CDR1 LNHNV and CDR2 YYDKDF (reference sequence). CDR3 protein: CATSRGHTNSKNIQYF. In DNA, the CDR3 is TGTGCCACCAGCAGAGGTCACACTAATAGTAAAAACATTCAGTACTTC.

V is TRBV6-1 and J is TRBJ2-7; 13 bases agree with TRBD2. CDR1 is MNHNS, CDR2 SASEGT, per germline. CDR3 length: 15 amino acids. After removal of 7 bases from V and 7 bases from J, the junction contained 10 bases not matched to a gene. CDR3 nucleotides: TGTGCCAGCACCCTTATTGGACTAGCGGGAGTTGAGCAGTACTTC. Protein: CASTLIGLAGVEQYF.

This clonotype was counted a few times. The rearrangement uses TRBV10-3 and TRBJ2-3, with D tentatively TRBD2 (6 bases). The CDR3 consists of 15 residues. Trimming cost V 5 bases and J 2 bases, with 14 bases left between them. In germline, CDR1 is ENHRY, CDR2 SYGVKD. The CDR3 DNA follows: TGTGCCATCAGTTCTAAGGGACTTGCCACAGATACGCAGTATTTT. It yields the protein CAISSKGLATDTQYF.

This chain uses TRBV5-5 with TRBJ2-3; TRBD2 matches 8 bases. CDR1 is SGHKS, CDR2 YYEKEE, per germline (reference sequence). The CDR3 spans 14 residues. V lost 0 bases and J lost 6; bases outside the gene matches: 3. This CDR3 reads CASSLEAGVDTQYF. CDR3 in DNA: TGTGCCAGCAGCTTGGAAGCGGGGGTTGATACGCAGTATTTT.

V is TRBV12-3 or TRBV12-4 and J is TRBJ2-4; D gene ambiguous. V was trimmed by 2 bases and J by 9 bases, leaving 8 bases between them. This CDR3 has 12 residues. The chain's CDR3 is CASSLTVGIQYF. In DNA form, the CDR3 reads TGTGCCAGCAGTTTAACGGTCGGCATTCAGTACTTC.

This clonotype appeared a few times. The V gene is TRBV7-9, the J gene TRBJ2-5, with D perhaps matching TRBD1 (5 bases). The CDR3 has 14 amino acids. Germline lookup yields CDR1 SEHNR and CDR2 FQNEAQ (reference sequence). Trimming stripped 3 bases from V and 2 bases from J, with 10 bases between. The CDR3 DNA sequence: TGTGCCAGCAGCTTCATAGGGGTTCAAGAGACCCAGTACTTC. This translates into CASSFIGVQETQYF.

V usage is TRBV5-1 and J usage is TRBJ1-6; D is possibly TRBD1 (5 bases). V was shortened by 1 base and J by 10 bases, with 24 bases between the two germline ends. This CDR3 has 18 amino acids. The germline gives CDR1 SGHRS, CDR2 YFSETQ. The chain's CDR3 is CASSLSQGANSRGSPLHF. The DNA for the CDR3 is TGCGCCAGCAGCTTGAGTCAAGGGGCCAATTCGCGGGGATCACCCCTCCACTTT.

This clonotype was seen a handful of times. The V gene is TRBV3-1, the J gene TRBJ2-7, with 8 positions matching TRBD2. Germline lookup yields CDR1 LGHDT and CDR2 YNNKEL (reference sequence). V gave up 4 bases and J gave up 5 bases; unmatched junction bases: 7. The length of the CDR3 is 14 residues. DNA for the CDR3: TGTGCCAGCAGCCCTATTCGGACTAGCAACGAGCAGTACTTC. It specifies CASSPIRTSNEQYF.

This clonotype was observed a few times. CDR3 residues: CASSGHWGGNAGELFF. The CDR3 DNA reads TGCGCCAGCAGTGGTCACTGGGGGGGGAATGCCGGGGAGCTGTTTTTT. V is TRBV4-1 and J is TRBJ2-2; 7 positions match TRBD2. This CDR3 region has 16 residues. J was trimmed by 6 bases and V by 6 bases; bases with no gene match: 13. CDR1 and CDR2 (germline): MGHRA, YSYEKL.

The rearrangement joins TRBV15 to TRBJ2-7; 7 bases fit TRBD1. V lost 2 bases and J lost 6; bases outside the gene matches: 4. CDR3 length: 13 residues. Germline CDR1 LNHNV, CDR2 YYDKDF (reference sequence). CDR3 in DNA: TGTGCCACCAGCAGAACCGGGACAGCCGAGCAGTACTTC. Translated, it gives CATSRTGTAEQYF.

The chain employs TRBV30 and TRBJ2-1, with 11 bases lining up with TRBD2. CDR1 GTSNPN and CDR2 SVGIG come from the germline V gene (reference sequence). This CDR3 region has 14 residues. V was clipped by 1 base and J by 4 bases; unmatched bases: 0. The CDR3 spells CAWSGLAGYNEQFF. The CDR3 DNA reads TGTGCCTGGAGTGGACTAGCGGGGTACAATGAGCAGTTCTTC.

V is TRBV20-1 and J is TRBJ2-3; 10 nucleotides match TRBD2. The CDR3 is made up of 16 amino acids. Trimming at V came to 2 bases and at J to 4 bases, leaving 9 bases not matched to a gene. The germline gives CDR1 DFQATT, CDR2 SNEGSKA (reference sequence). CDR3 sequence: CSARSPLAGVADTQYF. For the CDR3, the DNA is TGCAGTGCTAGATCCCCCCTAGCGGGAGTGGCAGATACGCAGTATTTT.

The chain joins TRBV29-1 to TRBJ2-1; TRBD1 matches at 8 bases. The CDR3 covers 12 residues. The J segment lost 4 bases and the V segment lost 4 bases, leaving 0 bases of the junction unmatched. Germline CDR1 reads SQVTM; CDR2 reads ANQGSEA. Here the CDR3 DNA reads TGCAGCGTTGGACAGGGGTACAATGAGCAGTTCTTC. Its translation is CSVGQGYNEQFF.

The chain employs TRBV15 and TRBJ2-1; 10 nucleotides agree with TRBD2. Germline V CDR1 and CDR2: LNHNV, YYDKDF (reference sequence). V shed 0 bases and J 0 bases; nucleotides not matched to a gene: 5. This CDR3 is built from 18 residues. The CDR3 nucleotides read TGTGCCACCAGCAGAGAGGGACTAGCGCTCAGCTCCTACAATGAGCAGTTCTTC. Translated, it gives CATSREGLALSSYNEQFF.

This clonotype has a count of ten or more. CDR3 amino acids: CASSSPGGRAYNEQFF. CDR3 nucleotide sequence: TGTGCCAGCAGCTCACCCGGTGGCAGGGCCTACAATGAGCAGTTCTTC. The chain recombines TRBV5-6 with TRBJ2-1; tentatively, D is TRBD1 (5 bases). CDR1 SGHDT and CDR2 YYEEEE come from the germline V gene. The CDR3 sequence is 16 residues long. V was trimmed by 3 bases and J by 2 bases, leaving 15 bases between them. Looking up the rest from reference TRBV5-6 and TRBJ2-1 gives the full variable domain: DAGVTQSPTHLIKTRGQQVTLRCSPKSGHDTVSWYQQALGQGPQFIFQYYEEEERQRGNFPDRFSGHQFPNYSSELNVNALLLGDSALYLCASSSPGGRAYNEQFFGPGTRLTVL.

V and J are TRBV20-1 and TRBJ2-5; weak D call: TRBD1 (6 bases). CDR1 and CDR2 from the germline V gene are DFQATT and SNEGSKA (reference sequence). The CDR3 runs 14 residues. V was pared by 4 bases and J by 2 bases, with 14 bases between. In nucleotides, the CDR3 is TGCAGTGCTAATGACAGGAAGGGTCAAGAGACCCAGTACTTC. Translation gives CSANDRKGQETQYF.

This clonotype was seen only a few times. This chain links TRBV15 with TRBJ2-5; TRBD2 matches 14 bases. Germline V gene lookup returns CDR1 LNHNV and CDR2 YYDKDF (reference sequence). The CDR3 totals 15 residues. The V gene end was trimmed by 9 bases and the J gene end by 4 bases; junction bases not matched to a gene: 7. The CDR3 loop reads CATKSGTSGRETQYF. In DNA form, the CDR3 reads TGTGCCACTAAGAGTGGGACTAGCGGGAGAGAGACCCAGTACTTC.

This clonotype was picked up many times. This sequence joins TRBV5-1 and TRBJ2-1; perhaps TRBD1 as D (6 bases). The V end was cut by 7 bases, the J end by 6 bases, with 17 bases between. CDR1 and CDR2 from the germline V gene are SGHRS and YFSETQ. The CDR3 length is 14 residues. In DNA, the CDR3 is TGCGCCAGCGGTCGTACAGGGTCTTTCAATGAGCAGTTCTTC. Translating gives CASGRTGSFNEQFF.

This clonotype was seen a handful of times. The J gene is TRBJ1-2, the V gene TRBV7-9, with D perhaps TRBD1 (6 bases). The V gene's germline CDR1 is SEHNR and CDR2 FQNEAQ (reference sequence). CDR3 length: 13 amino acids. The V gene lost 4 bases and the J gene lost 4 bases, with 10 bases spanning the gap. The CDR3 region is CASSSDRSYGYTF. The DNA for the CDR3 is TGTGCCAGCAGCTCTGACAGGAGCTATGGCTACACCTTC.

This clonotype was recorded many times. The J gene is TRBJ2-6, the V gene TRBV27, with unresolved D. V was trimmed by 3 bases and J by 2 bases, leaving 8 bases between them. The CDR3 has 15 residues. The germline gives CDR1 MNHEY, CDR2 SMNVEV (reference sequence). CDR3 DNA sequence: TGTGCCAGCAGTTTCCTACCGACTGGGGCCAACGTCCTGACTTTC. It translates to CASSFLPTGANVLTF.